Below, 19 T cell receptor beta chains from the same sample are listed, as sequenced in a study of memory CD8 T cells in hepatitis C reinfection (dated by TCRdb to about 2017). The library was made by the immunoSEQ multiplex PCR assay. TCRdb carries this immuneACCESS record with in-frame sequences only. Its versions omit some clonotypes, under half of them owing to an unresolved V gene in the studies checked, with the rest unexplained. A total of tens of thousands of clones appear in this sample, 88% of them only once. Under 1.5% of the sample goes to the ten largest clones. According to the study, the label for this sample's time point signals: peak reinfection, 3 to 8 weeks after reinfection detection. The sorted cells were sequenced directly ex vivo, without any in vitro expansion ahead of TCR sequencing. Sequencing was carried out using naive CD8+ T cells sorted from blood. The sample's cell subset or site label is to be understood as: total naive CD8+CD45RO- T cells. The receptors originated from a man between 18 and 35 years old with hepatitis C virus infection.

The chain uses TRBV9 and TRBJ1-2; a weak D match, TRBD1 (6 bases). This CDR3 has 13 amino acids. Per germline, CDR1 SGDLS and CDR2 YYNGEE. V was shortened by 0 bases and J by 3 bases, with 6 bases between the two germline ends. CDR3 nucleotide sequence: TGTGCCAGCAGCGTAGGGACAGACTATGGCTACACCTTC. Translating gives CASSVGTDYGYTF.

The genes are TRBV5-4 and TRBJ2-1; 10 positions agree with TRBD1. The CDR3 is made up of 15 amino acids. The germline CDR1 and CDR2 sequences are SGHNT and YYREEE (reference sequence). The ends lost 3 bases at V and 4 bases at J; junction bases unmatched: 4. CDR3 amino acids: CASSYPGQGYNEQFF. The DNA of the CDR3 is TGTGCCAGCAGCTATCCGGGACAGGGGTACAATGAGCAGTTCTTC. Variable domain in full (rest from reference TRBV5-4 and TRBJ2-1): ETGVTQSPTHLIKTRGQQVTLRCSSQSGHNTVSWYQQALGQGPQFIFQYYREEENGRGNFPPRFSGLQFPNYSSELNVNALELDDSALYLCASSYPGQGYNEQFFGPGTRLTVL.

The gene calls are TRBV5-4 and TRBJ2-7, with 9 bases matching TRBD1. Germline V gives CDR1 SGHNT, CDR2 YYREEE (reference sequence). With V trimmed by 1 base and J by 7 bases, 6 bases remained unmatched. The CDR3 runs 14 residues. CDR3 in amino acids: CASSLSGQGAEQYF. CDR3 nucleotide sequence: TGTGCCAGCAGCTTGTCGGGACAGGGAGCGGAGCAGTACTTC.

The rearrangement joins TRBV4-3 to TRBJ1-3, with D tentatively TRBD1 (5 bases). CDR1 LGHNA and CDR2 YSLEER come from the germline V gene. Trimming left V 0 bases short and J 3 bases short, with 18 bases between. The CDR3 has 18 residues. The CDR3 here is CASSQDRSGDFYGNTIYF. The CDR3 DNA is TGCGCCAGCAGCCAAGATCGGAGCGGGGACTTCTATGGAAACACCATATATTTT.

This rearrangement joins TRBV2 to TRBJ2-2; possible D gene TRBD2, 6 bases. V lost 4 bases and J 4 bases, leaving 16 bases between the germline ends. The CDR3 covers 16 residues. CDR1 is SNHLY, CDR2 FYNNEI, per germline. The DNA of the CDR3 is TGTGCCAGCAGTGGCAGAGGGACTCTGGGCACCGGGGAGCTGTTTTTT. It codes for CASSGRGTLGTGELFF.

The V call is TRBV6-5, the J call TRBJ2-1; D perhaps matches TRBD2 (5 bases). Per the germline V gene, CDR1 is MNHEY and CDR2 is SVGAGI. The CDR3 totals 13 residues. V was cut by 0 bases and J by 6 bases, with 6 bases left in between. For the CDR3, the DNA is TGTGCCAGCAGTTACTCAGGGAGCAATGAGCAGTTCTTC. Translation gives CASSYSGSNEQFF.

The V call is TRBV6-6, the J call TRBJ1-5; D is ambiguous. V dropped 7 bases and J dropped 4 bases, with 11 bases sitting between them. Germline CDR1 MNHNY, CDR2 SVGAGI (reference sequence). The CDR3 length is 13 residues. The CDR3 region is CASTHAGNQPQHF. DNA of the CDR3: TGTGCCAGCACCCACGCGGGGAATCAGCCCCAGCATTTT.

The chain employs TRBV19 and TRBJ2-3, with D maybe TRBD2 (6 bases). Per the germline V gene, CDR1 is LNHDA and CDR2 is SQIVND (reference sequence). The CDR3 covers 14 residues. The germline V and J ends were trimmed by 5 bases and 5 bases, with 14 bases remaining between them. The CDR3 loop is CASSEVGAGDTQYF. The CDR3 coding sequence is TGTGCCAGTAGTGAGGTTGGAGCGGGAGATACGCAGTATTTT.

This chain connects TRBV7-9 to TRBJ2-6; possibly TRBD2 for D (7 bases). Trimming stripped 4 bases from V and 2 bases from J, with 18 bases between. CDR3 length: 18 amino acids. Germline-derived CDR1 and CDR2 are SEHNR and FQNEAQ (reference sequence). The CDR3 loop reads CASSSTRDGGPGANVLTF. The DNA for the CDR3 is TGTGCCAGCAGCTCTACACGGGACGGGGGGCCTGGGGCCAACGTCCTGACTTTC.

The chain combines TRBV7-6 with TRBJ2-3; 10 bases line up with TRBD1. CDR3 size: 14 residues. Trimming cost V 3 bases and J 5 bases; bases outside gene matches: 2. The germline gives CDR1 SGHVS, CDR2 FNYEAQ. The CDR3 DNA reads TGTGCCAGCAGCTTTGGACAGGGGGGAGATACGCAGTATTTT. Translated: CASSFGQGGDTQYF.

The V gene is TRBV5-8, the J gene TRBJ2-2; TRBD1 matches at 7 bases. CDR1 and CDR2 (germline): SGHTS, YDEGEE. Trimming took 4 bases from V and 0 from J; bases not matched to a gene: 9. There are 17 residues in the CDR3. CDR3 in amino acids: CASSRIRDRANTGELFF. The CDR3 DNA sequence: TGTGCCAGCAGCCGAATCCGGGACAGAGCGAACACCGGGGAGCTGTTTTTT.

This clone was observed a handful of times. The V and J genes are TRBV30 and TRBJ2-2; D is perhaps TRBD2 (5 bases). This CDR3 comprises 17 residues. V dropped 2 bases and J dropped 0 bases, with 16 bases sitting between them. CDR1 GTSNPN and CDR2 SVGIG come from the germline V gene (reference sequence). CDR3 DNA: TGTGCCTGGAGTAGTCTTCGGCGGGTATCGAACACCGGGGAGCTGTTTTTT. This sequence encodes CAWSSLRRVSNTGELFF.

The rearrangement links TRBV29-1 to TRBJ2-3; D perhaps matches TRBD1 (5 bases). V lost 7 bases to trimming and J lost 5 bases, with 16 bases between them. The germline gives CDR1 SQVTM, CDR2 ANQGSEA. The CDR3 loop spans 13 amino acids. Written as DNA, the CDR3 is TGCAGCGGCTATGGACACGGCGGAGATACGCAGTATTTT. As protein: CSGYGHGGDTQYF.

The chain uses TRBV4-1 and TRBJ2-1, with TRBD2 identical over 13 bases. CDR1 is MGHRA, CDR2 YSYEKL, per germline. V shed 0 bases and J 13 bases; nucleotides not matched to a gene: 6. The CDR3 covers 15 residues. DNA of the CDR3: TGCGCCAGCAGCCAAGATACTAGCGGGAGGGCAGAACAGTTCTTC. Translation gives CASSQDTSGRAEQFF.

This sequence joins TRBV28 and TRBJ2-7; 8 positions match TRBD1. Unmatched junction bases numbered 12, after V lost 5 bases and J lost 0 bases. Per germline, CDR1 MDHEN and CDR2 SYDVKM. CDR3 size: 17 residues. This chain's CDR3 is CASSPIRTGMISYEQYF. CDR3 nucleotides: TGTGCCAGCAGTCCAATAAGGACAGGGATGATCTCCTACGAGCAGTACTTC.

The CDR3, as DNA: TGTGCCAGTAGTATAGCCGGACAGGGGGTGACTGAAGCTTTCTTT. This gives the protein CASSIAGQGVTEAFF. V is TRBV19 and J is TRBJ1-1; 10 bases agree with TRBD1. The trim removed 1 base at V and 5 bases at J, leaving 4 bases unmatched. Germline CDR1 is LNHDA and CDR2 is SQIVND (reference sequence). This CDR3 comprises 15 residues.

V usage is TRBV10-2 and J usage is TRBJ1-2; TRBD1 might be the D (5 bases). The CDR3 consists of 13 residues. The V gene lost 6 bases and the J gene lost 6 bases, with 14 bases spanning the gap. CDR1 WSHSY and CDR2 SAAADI come from the germline V gene. For the CDR3, the DNA is TGCGCCAGCAGCAAGGGGTTTACGGATGGCTACACCTTC. It is translated as CASSKGFTDGYTF.

The chain is built from TRBV11-2 and TRBJ2-3; TRBD2 agrees at 9 bases. This CDR3 region has 15 residues. CDR1 and CDR2 from the germline V gene are SGHAT and FQNNGV. Trimming removed 5 bases from V and 3 bases from J; junction bases left unmatched: 6. As DNA, the CDR3 is TGTGCCAGCAGCGATATAGCGGGAGCGACAGATACGCAGTATTTT. Protein: CASSDIAGATDTQYF.

The chain carries TRBV14 and TRBJ2-3; maybe TRBD2 (6 bases). The ends were cut back, 1 base at V and 4 bases at J, with 6 bases in the middle. The CDR3 covers 13 residues. CDR1 and CDR2 from the germline V gene are SGHDN and FVKESK. The CDR3 DNA is TGTGCCAGCAGCCAAGGCGGGGCAGATACGCAGTATTTT. It codes for CASSQGGADTQYF.